One and the same sample provided the 21 T cell receptor beta chains below, sequenced in a study of blood T cells in healthy people across ages. The second PCR ran about 6 to 12 cycles with a sample-barcoded 5' primer and J-beta primers. A single record per CDR3 protein comes from TCRdb applying MiXCR to the 5' RACE reads. The sample has hundreds of thousands of distinct CDR3 sequences, nearly 60% seen once. The sequenced sample consisted of blood. The receptors here all came from a man aged 25 to 40 in good health.

Only a few counts were recorded for this clonotype. This chain links TRBV29-1 with TRBJ2-1, with a weak D call TRBD2 (6 bases). This CDR3 is built from 13 residues. CDR1 and CDR2 from the germline V gene are SQVTM and ANQGSEA. Trimming took off 7 bases at V and 2 bases at J, with 12 bases between the two ends. The CDR3 protein is CSGLVFTYNEQFF. The CDR3 DNA reads as TGCAGCGGACTAGTTTTCACCTACAATGAGCAGTTCTTC.

The rearrangement uses TRBV14 and TRBJ1-2; TRBD1 is a possible D gene (6 bases). This CDR3 is built from 14 residues. Germline V CDR1 and CDR2: SGHDN, FVKESK. Trimming shortened V by 4 bases and J by 6 bases, and 15 bases separated the two germline ends. The CDR3, as DNA: TGTGCCAGCAGCCTGAGAACTGGGGGCGATGGCTACACCTTC. This encodes CASSLRTGGDGYTF.

This clonotype was seen repeatedly, ten times or more. This rearrangement joins TRBV5-5 to TRBJ2-4; 13 bases are a match to TRBD2. The CDR3 is 16 residues long. CDR1 is SGHKS and CDR2 is YYEKEE in the germline V gene (reference sequence). V shed 0 bases and J 5 bases; nucleotides not matched to a gene: 2. The CDR3: CASSLGLAGGQNIQYF. The CDR3, as DNA: TGTGCCAGCAGCTTGGGACTAGCGGGGGGACAAAACATTCAGTACTTC.

The CDR3 reads CASSLRGLDGDKNIQYF. The CDR3 bases are TGTGCCAGCAGCTTAAGGGGCCTGGACGGAGACAAAAACATTCAGTACTTC. V is TRBV7-9 and J is TRBJ2-4; D is possibly TRBD1 (5 bases). Looked up from germline, CDR1 is SEHNR and CDR2 is FQNEAQ (reference sequence). Trimming cost V 2 bases and J 3 bases, with 17 bases left between them. The CDR3 contains 17 residues.

This sequence joins TRBV7-2 and TRBJ2-5, with TRBD2 matching over 8 bases. Germline CDR1 reads SGHTA; CDR2 reads FQGNSA. There are 16 residues in the CDR3. After removal of 0 bases from V and 2 bases from J, the junction contained 5 bases not matched to a gene. DNA of the CDR3: TGTGCCAGCAGCTTAGCTCTTAGCGGGGTACAAGAGACCCAGTACTTC. Protein: CASSLALSGVQETQYF.

A word on this clonotype: Relative to the germline gene, one junction end is altered; a read error may explain this. The chain couples TRBV28 to TRBJ2-1; TRBD2 matches 10 bases. The CDR3 runs 17 residues. Germline CDR1 MDHEN, CDR2 SYDVKM. CDR3 protein: CASGLWVAGGVGNEQFF. The CDR3 DNA reads TGTGCCAGCGGTTTATGGGTAGCGGGAGGTGTGGGCAATGAGCAGTTCTTC.

This clonotype has just a few counts. This rearrangement joins TRBV29-1 to TRBJ2-1; D is ambiguous. The CDR3 has 12 amino acids. The V gene's germline CDR1 is SQVTM and CDR2 ANQGSEA. V shed 1 base and J shed 10 bases, with 11 bases lying between them. The CDR3 nucleotides are TGCAGCGTTGAAGTGGAGATAGACGAGCAGTTCTTC. Residues: CSVEVEIDEQFF.

The chain employs TRBV6-1 and TRBJ2-1; no clear D. Germline V gene data show CDR1 as MNHNS and CDR2 as SASEGT. The CDR3 is 12 amino acids. Trimming took 8 bases from V and 8 from J, leaving 13 bases between them. CDR3 residues: CASLAGPDEQFF. CDR3 coding DNA: TGTGCCAGCTTGGCCGGGCCGGATGAGCAGTTCTTC.

This clonotype was found once. V and J are TRBV20-1 and TRBJ1-1; tentatively, D is TRBD1 (5 bases). The CDR3 is 14 amino acids. Trimming stripped 7 bases from V and 3 bases from J, with 18 bases between. Looked up from germline, CDR1 is DFQATT and CDR2 is SNEGSKA (reference sequence). The CDR3 nucleotides read TGCAGTGGGGTTGGGGCTGGGGGGTACACTGAAGCTTTCTTT. Its translation: CSGVGAGGYTEAFF.

A few counts support this clonotype. J is TRBJ2-3 and V is TRBV4-1; TRBD2 might be the D (6 bases). The CDR3 runs 15 residues. V was trimmed by 6 bases and J by 1 base, leaving 14 bases between them. Germline V gene lookup returns CDR1 MGHRA and CDR2 YSYEKL. The chain's CDR3 is CASRPRGFGTDTQYF. The CDR3 DNA reads as TGCGCCAGCAGACCCCGGGGGTTCGGCACAGATACGCAGTATTTT.

V gene TRBV20-1 combines with J gene TRBJ2-1; D may be TRBD2 (6 bases). Germline values: CDR1 DFQATT, CDR2 SNEGSKA (reference sequence). V lost 1 base to trimming and J lost 5 bases, with 12 bases between them. The CDR3 runs to 14 residues. The CDR3 sequence: CSARAGDEDNEQFF. CDR3 DNA sequence: TGCAGTGCTAGAGCGGGAGATGAGGACAATGAGCAGTTCTTC.

This chain joins TRBV2 and TRBJ1-5; D remains unclear. Germline values: CDR1 SNHLY, CDR2 FYNNEI. CDR3 size: 12 residues. Trimming cost V 3 bases and J 9 bases, with 9 bases left between them. The CDR3 loop is CASSDDGSPQHF. Here the CDR3 DNA reads TGTGCCAGCAGTGATGACGGTTCGCCCCAGCATTTT.

The chain is built from TRBV15 and TRBJ2-1, with D tentatively TRBD1 or TRBD2 (6 bases each). V was pared by 8 bases and J by 8 bases, with 25 bases between. The CDR3 extends over 16 amino acids. The germline gives CDR1 LNHNV, CDR2 YYDKDF (reference sequence). CDR3 in amino acids: CATASGEAVSHHEQFF. The CDR3, as DNA: TGTGCCACCGCCTCAGGGGAGGCCGTAAGTCACCATGAGCAGTTCTTC.

In this sample, this clonotype turned up a few times. This chain uses TRBV7-2 with TRBJ2-3, with D tentatively TRBD2 (5 bases). The germline CDR1 and CDR2 sequences are SGHTA and FQGNSA. V was cut by 0 bases and J by 5 bases, with 12 bases left in between. This CDR3 has 15 amino acids. The DNA of the CDR3 is TGTGCCAGCAGCTTAGCTCCAGAACGGGGAGATACGCAGTATTTT. The encoded protein is CASSLAPERGDTQYF.

This clonotype was seen a handful of times. The chain combines TRBV7-2 with TRBJ2-1; D is ambiguous. V was clipped by 6 bases and J by 5 bases, with 17 bases between them. Per the germline V gene, CDR1 is SGHTA and CDR2 is FQGNSA. This CDR3 is built from 15 residues. In nucleotides, the CDR3 is TGTGCCAGCAGTTCAGCCTCCTCATTAAACAATGAGCAGTTCTTC. Encoded protein: CASSSASSLNNEQFF.

The chain uses TRBV7-9 and TRBJ2-5; D perhaps matches TRBD2 (5 bases). This CDR3 contains 14 residues. Germline loops: CDR1 SEHNR, CDR2 FQNEAQ (reference sequence). V lost 6 bases and J 7 bases, leaving 18 bases between the germline ends. CDR3 sequence (DNA): TGTGCCAGCAGAACTAGTTGGACGAGTGGGACCCAGTACTTC. Residues: CASRTSWTSGTQYF.

In its sample, this clonotype was seen a few times. The chain uses TRBV5-1 and TRBJ1-2, with D possibly matching TRBD1 (6 bases). CDR3 length: 13 amino acids. V lost 2 bases and J lost 6, with 11 bases in between. From germline, CDR1 is SGHRS and CDR2 YFSETQ. CDR3: CASSFSGDHGYTF. Written as DNA, the CDR3 is TGCGCCAGCAGCTTTTCAGGGGACCATGGCTACACCTTC.

This chain connects TRBV7-2 to TRBJ2-1; tentatively, D is TRBD1 or TRBD2 (7 bases each). The CDR3 has 15 amino acids. Trimming removed 8 bases at V and 7 bases at J, with 21 bases between. Germline CDR1 and CDR2: SGHTA and FQGNSA. Here the CDR3 reads CASSTQGGMLNEQFF. Written as DNA, the CDR3 is TGTGCCAGCTCGACTCAGGGGGGGATGTTGAATGAGCAGTTCTTC.

CDR3 coding DNA: TGTGCCAGCAGCGTTAGCGGATACGGCGATGAGCAGTACTTC. Translating it yields CASSVSGYGDEQYF. The rearrangement uses TRBV6-6 and TRBJ2-5; D may be TRBD2 (6 bases). This CDR3 spans 14 amino acids. Germline lookup yields CDR1 MNHNY and CDR2 SVGAGI (reference sequence). Trimming cost V 6 bases and J 11 bases, with 22 bases left between them.

This clonotype occurred once. The CDR3 protein is CASSFGVGNQPQHF. The CDR3, as DNA: TGCGCCAGCAGCTTCGGGGTGGGCAATCAGCCCCAGCATTTT. V usage is TRBV5-1 and J usage is TRBJ1-5; D is undetermined. Trimming removed 2 bases from V and 2 bases from J, with 8 bases in between. This CDR3 is built from 14 residues. CDR1 SGHRS and CDR2 YFSETQ come from the germline V gene.

V is TRBV5-1 and J is TRBJ2-1, with D perhaps matching TRBD2 (5 bases). The V gene lost 2 bases and the J gene lost 6 bases, with 18 bases spanning the gap. From germline, CDR1 is SGHRS and CDR2 YFSETQ. The CDR3 is 16 residues long. CDR3 coding DNA: TGCGCCAGCAGCTTACCCCCCAGCGGATGGGGCAATGAGCAGTTCTTC. It yields the protein CASSLPPSGWGNEQFF.